The 17 T cell receptor beta chains below were found in one sample sequenced in a study of CD8 T cells in Susac syndrome. It was with random hexamers that about 0.45 to 1 ug RNA was reverse transcribed. TCRdb independently ran MiXCR on the immunoSEQ multiplex PCR reads; one entry per CDR3 protein. The table lists around 150,000 distinct CDR3 sequences, 94% of them singletons. What was sequenced was CD4+ T cells from PBMCs. The source is a human donor with multiple sclerosis.

The CDR3 DNA is TGTGCCAGCTCACCACAGAGAGGCGGACAGGGGTTCGTCGGGGAGCTGTTTTTT. Protein: CASSPQRGGQGFVGELFF. J is TRBJ2-2 and V is TRBV18, with 9 bases that match TRBD1. This CDR3 contains 18 residues. CDR1 and CDR2 from the germline V gene are KGHSH and LQKENI. Losses at the gene ends were 1 base for V and 7 bases for J; bases not matched to a gene: 13.

This chain connects TRBV27 to TRBJ2-3; 13 nucleotides align to TRBD2. This CDR3 is built from 13 residues. The germline V gene has CDR1 MNHEY and CDR2 SMNVEV (reference sequence). Germline trimming cut 8 bases from V and 8 bases from J; bases unmatched to any gene: 4. CDR3 coding DNA: TGTGCCAGCCGACTAGCGGGAGGAGGTACGCAGTATTTT. Its protein is CASRLAGGGTQYF.

This chain uses TRBV18 with TRBJ1-2; weak D call: TRBD1 (5 bases). Looked up from germline, CDR1 is KGHSH and CDR2 is LQKENI. The CDR3 contains 15 residues. The V end was cut by 2 bases, the J end by 4 bases, with 14 bases between. CDR3 in amino acids: CASSPFADSSYGYTF. As DNA, the CDR3 is TGTGCCAGCTCACCATTCGCTGACAGTAGCTATGGCTACACCTTC.

J is TRBJ2-3 and V is TRBV6-2 or TRBV6-3, with D possibly matching TRBD1 (6 bases). Trimming took 2 bases from V and 0 from J, leaving 9 bases between them. The CDR3 covers 15 residues. The germline V gene has CDR1 MNHEY and CDR2 SVGEGT. The CDR3 nucleotides are TGTGCCAGCAGTTACGGGACAACTAGCACAGATACGCAGTATTTT. It translates to CASSYGTTSTDTQYF.

The rearrangement links TRBV2 to TRBJ2-3, with D uncertain. The CDR3 is 11 residues long. Germline assignment: CDR1 SNHLY and CDR2 FYNNEI. Trimming stripped 2 bases from V and 3 bases from J, with 0 bases between. The CDR3 DNA is TGTGCCAGCAGTGAAACAGATACGCAGTATTTT. This encodes CASSETDTQYF. Full variable domain (outside the CDR3, taken from reference TRBV2 and TRBJ2-3): EPEVTQTPSHQVTQMGQEVILRCVPISNHLYFYWYRQILGQKVEFLVSFYNNEISEKSEIFDDQFSVERPDGSNFTLKIRSTKLEDSAMYFCASSETDTQYFGPGTRLTVL.

The V call is TRBV20-1, the J call TRBJ2-5; perhaps D is TRBD1 or TRBD2 (5 bases each). The V end was cut by 6 bases, the J end by 1 base, with 12 bases between. This CDR3 contains 13 residues. Looked up from germline, CDR1 is DFQATT and CDR2 is SNEGSKA (reference sequence). The CDR3, as DNA: TGCAGTGCCTTGGGGGAGCTCCAAGAGACCCAGTACTTC. It is translated as CSALGELQETQYF.

The rearrangement uses TRBV4-1 and TRBJ2-7; D is possibly TRBD1 (5 bases). The CDR3 runs to 15 residues. Germline V gene sequence: CDR1 MGHRA, CDR2 YSYEKL. With 0 bases removed from V and 1 base from J, the gap between germline ends came to 10 bases. The CDR3: CASSQEIRDSYEQYF. The CDR3, as DNA: TGCGCCAGCAGCCAAGAAATCAGGGATTCCTACGAGCAGTACTTC.

The rearrangement links TRBV18 to TRBJ1-1; no reliable D call. The V gene lost 2 bases and the J gene lost 5 bases, with 6 bases spanning the gap. This CDR3 is 12 amino acids long. Germline-derived CDR1 and CDR2 are KGHSH and LQKENI. This CDR3 is CASSPVQTEAFF. Here the CDR3 DNA reads TGTGCCAGCTCACCAGTGCAAACTGAAGCTTTCTTT.

The chain employs TRBV12-3 or TRBV12-4 and TRBJ2-1, with D perhaps matching TRBD1 (7 bases). CDR3 size: 16 residues. V lost 6 bases to trimming and J lost 9 bases, with 24 bases between them. The CDR3 sequence is CASSPRGAFGVTEQFF. The CDR3 coding sequence is TGTGCCAGCAGCCCCAGGGGGGCCTTCGGGGTTACTGAGCAGTTCTTC.

The chain joins TRBV14 to TRBJ2-6; D is uncertain. From germline, CDR1 is SGHDN and CDR2 FVKESK. V was pared by 4 bases and J by 0 bases, with 7 bases between. The length of the CDR3 is 15 residues. The CDR3 DNA is TGTGCCAGCAGCCTAGTCAGCTCTGGGGCCAACGTCCTGACTTTC. Amino acids: CASSLVSSGANVLTF.

This clonotype was observed once. The chain uses TRBV10-3 and TRBJ2-2; perhaps TRBD2 as D (7 bases). Trimming removed 3 bases at V and 4 bases at J, with 15 bases between. Germline CDR1 reads ENHRY; CDR2 reads SYGVKD. This CDR3 is 16 amino acids long. CDR3 sequence (DNA): TGTGCCATCAGTGATAGGGGGGGAATGAGCACCGGGGAGCTGTTTTTT. Its protein is CAISDRGGMSTGELFF.

This clonotype was seen only a few times. V and J are TRBV29-1 and TRBJ1-1, with 8 bases fitting TRBD1. Germline trimming cut 7 bases from V and 5 bases from J; bases unmatched to any gene: 9. The CDR3 has 13 residues. In germline, CDR1 is SQVTM, CDR2 ANQGSEA. The CDR3 reads CSGGQGVGTEAFF. For the CDR3, the DNA is TGCAGCGGTGGACAGGGAGTGGGAACTGAAGCTTTCTTT.

This rearrangement joins TRBV18 to TRBJ2-7; TRBD2 agrees at 9 bases. Germline CDR1 and CDR2: KGHSH and LQKENI. The CDR3 has 15 residues. J was trimmed by 3 bases and V by 2 bases; bases with no gene match: 5. The CDR3, as DNA: TGTGCCAGCTCACCATCACTAGCGGGCGGCTACGAGCAGTACTTC. Its translation: CASSPSLAGGYEQYF. Drawing the rest from reference TRBV18 and TRBJ2-7, the complete variable domain is NAGVMQNPRHLVRRRGQEARLRCSPMKGHSHVYWYRQLPEEGLKFMVYLQKENIIDESGMPKERFSAEFPKEGPSILRIQQVVRGDSAAYFCASSPSLAGGYEQYFGPGTRLTVT.

CDR3 DNA: TGTGCCAGCGTTGGAGGGGACAGTTATGGCTACACCTTC. As protein: CASVGGDSYGYTF. V is TRBV6-5 and J is TRBJ1-2; 7 nucleotides agree with TRBD1. V shed 8 bases and J 5 bases; nucleotides not matched to a gene: 8. Germline assignment: CDR1 MNHEY and CDR2 SVGAGI. This CDR3 has 13 amino acids.

V gene TRBV27 combines with J gene TRBJ1-5; D gene ambiguous. V was clipped by 2 bases and J by 7 bases, with 12 bases between them. The germline CDR1 and CDR2 sequences are MNHEY and SMNVEV (reference sequence). The CDR3 contains 14 residues. In DNA form, the CDR3 reads TGTGCCAGCAGTTTAAAGGACGGTCGACAGCCCCAGCATTTT. This translates into CASSLKDGRQPQHF.

This clonotype showed up just a few times. The V call is TRBV12-3 or TRBV12-4, the J call TRBJ1-2; D remains unclear. This CDR3 comprises 14 residues. Trimming removed 2 bases from V and 0 bases from J, with 7 bases in between. The CDR3 nucleotides read TGTGCCAGCAGTTTAAGGAGAGCTAACTATGGCTACACCTTC. Protein sequence: CASSLRRANYGYTF.

The V gene is TRBV20-1, the J gene TRBJ2-5; D not certain. Trimming removed 3 bases from V and 1 base from J, with 15 bases in between. The CDR3 sequence is 15 residues long. The germline V gene encodes CDR1 DFQATT and CDR2 SNEGSKA (reference sequence). This CDR3 is CSASVGKWGQETQYF. In DNA form, the CDR3 reads TGCAGTGCTAGTGTGGGGAAGTGGGGCCAAGAGACCCAGTACTTC.